Presented here are 30 T cell receptor beta chains from one specimen sequenced in a study of shared clonotypes between healthy human individuals. Sequencing was performed with immunoSEQ multiplex PCR; in TCRdb, only in-frame clones are kept and a portion is missing. The data contain some 2.1 million clones, 90% to 95% of them singletons. The specimen was naive CD4+ T cells sorted from blood. Subset of the sample: CD45RA+ positively selected. The source of these receptors is a man younger than 35 in good health.

This chain links TRBV18 with TRBJ2-7, with 9 bases aligning to TRBD1. Germline-derived CDR1 and CDR2 are KGHSH and LQKENI. The CDR3 runs to 16 residues. Trimming took 6 bases from V and 7 from J; bases not matched to a gene: 16. The CDR3 DNA follows: TGTGCCAGCTCCCTCAATCGGGGACAGGGAATGAGGGAGCAGTACTTC. Protein: CASSLNRGQGMREQYF.

For this clone: Other DNA variants within this sample encode the same CDR3. This rearrangement joins TRBV19 to TRBJ2-5, with 7 bases that match TRBD2. Germline V lookup: CDR1 LNHDA, CDR2 SQIVND (reference sequence). With 4 bases clipped from V and 5 bases from J, the junction kept 4 bases outside the gene matches. The CDR3 runs 13 residues. The CDR3 DNA is TGTGCCAGTAGTACGGCGGGAGCGGAGACCCAGTACTTC. Amino acids: CASSTAGAETQYF.

V and J are TRBV6-6 and TRBJ1-2; the D gene is possibly TRBD1 (5 bases). This CDR3 is built from 14 residues. The V end was cut by 6 bases, the J end by 4 bases, with 15 bases between. Germline V gene sequence: CDR1 MNHNY, CDR2 SVGAGI (reference sequence). The chain's CDR3 is CASREPGLSYGYTF. CDR3 DNA sequence: TGTGCCAGCAGAGAACCGGGACTTAGCTATGGCTACACCTTC.

The rearrangement uses TRBV5-1 and TRBJ1-5, with 7 bases fitting TRBD1. This CDR3 is 15 amino acids long. Germline V gene sequence: CDR1 SGHRS, CDR2 YFSETQ. V shed 5 bases, J shed 3 bases, and the junction held 8 bases outside the gene matches. CDR3 bases: TGCGCCAGCAGACGGGACAGTGCGCCCAATCAGCCCCAGCATTTT. It encodes CASRRDSAPNQPQHF.

The rearrangement joins TRBV7-6 to TRBJ2-7; no firm D call. The CDR3 runs 16 residues. Trimming cost V 4 bases and J 0 bases, with 16 bases left between them. Germline assignment: CDR1 SGHVS and CDR2 FNYEAQ. In DNA form, the CDR3 reads TGTGCCAGCAGCTCATCCGACTCCAGTAACTCCTACGAGCAGTACTTC. It codes for CASSSSDSSNSYEQYF.

This sequence joins TRBV5-4 and TRBJ2-1; TRBD2 aligns across 10 bases. The CDR3 has 14 residues. Germline-derived CDR1 and CDR2 are SGHNT and YYREEE (reference sequence). V dropped 5 bases and J dropped 10; count of bases not matched to a gene: 9. Written as DNA, the CDR3 is TGTGCCAGCAGGATGCTAGCGGGGGACGGAGAGCAGTTCTTC. Amino acid sequence: CASRMLAGDGEQFF. Full variable domain (remainder filled in from reference TRBV5-4 and TRBJ2-1): ETGVTQSPTHLIKTRGQQVTLRCSSQSGHNTVSWYQQALGQGPQFIFQYYREEENGRGNFPPRFSGLQFPNYSSELNVNALELDDSALYLCASRMLAGDGEQFFGPGTRLTVL.

Details on this clone: Within the sample, other DNA sequences also encode this same CDR3. The chain links TRBV5-1 to TRBJ2-7, with D possibly called TRBD1 or TRBD2 (5 bases each). Germline-derived CDR1 and CDR2 are SGHRS and YFSETQ. The V and J ends lost 0 bases and 3 bases respectively, with 7 bases between them. CDR3 length: 13 amino acids. The CDR3 here is CASSLAGRYEQYF. Written as DNA, the CDR3 is TGCGCCAGCAGCTTGGCGGGACGCTACGAGCAGTACTTC.

This chain connects TRBV10-3 to TRBJ2-7, with 10 nucleotides matching TRBD1. V lost 8 bases to trimming and J lost 6 bases; unmatched junction nucleotides: 7. The CDR3 has 13 residues. CDR1 is ENHRY and CDR2 is SYGVKD in the germline V gene. CDR3 sequence: CAISRDRGVEQYF. The CDR3 nucleotides are TGTGCCATCTCCCGGGACAGGGGAGTCGAGCAGTACTTC.

The V call is TRBV6-5, the J call TRBJ2-1; 12 bases are a match to TRBD2. Germline V lookup: CDR1 MNHEY, CDR2 SVGAGI. V lost 5 bases, J lost 6 bases, and 5 bases stayed unmatched. The CDR3 runs 15 residues. CDR3 coding DNA: TGTGCCAGCAGTACGCTAGCGGGGGGGCTCAATGAGCAGTTCTTC. Its translation is CASSTLAGGLNEQFF.

The V and J genes are TRBV5-1 and TRBJ1-2; no clear D. Germline V gives CDR1 SGHRS, CDR2 YFSETQ. Trimming took off 7 bases at V and 8 bases at J, with 18 bases between the two ends. This CDR3 region has 13 residues. This chain's CDR3 is CASGREDPRGYTF. CDR3 bases: TGCGCCAGCGGCCGGGAGGACCCCAGGGGCTACACCTTC.

This clone occurred once. The chain combines TRBV6-6 with TRBJ2-7; D possibly corresponds to TRBD2 (6 bases). V was trimmed by 5 bases and J by 2 bases, leaving 19 bases between them. Germline V gives CDR1 MNHNY, CDR2 SVGAGI (reference sequence). This CDR3 has 16 amino acids. CDR3 nucleotide sequence: TGTGCCAGCAGTCCCGCTTCCCAGCGGGTGGCCTACGAGCAGTACTTC. Protein: CASSPASQRVAYEQYF.

This clone has a single count. The chain carries TRBV6-1 and TRBJ2-7, with D tentatively TRBD1 or TRBD2 (6 bases each). With 4 bases removed from V and 7 bases from J, the gap between germline ends came to 14 bases. The CDR3 has 13 residues. CDR1 MNHNS and CDR2 SASEGT come from the germline V gene. CDR3 in amino acids: CASSVAGAGEQYF. In DNA, the CDR3 is TGTGCCAGCAGTGTCGCAGGGGCGGGAGAGCAGTACTTC.

The V call is TRBV9, the J call TRBJ1-2; 7 bases agree with TRBD1. The CDR3 has 13 residues. Germline values: CDR1 SGDLS, CDR2 YYNGEE. J lost 4 bases, V lost 3 bases, and 3 bases had no gene match. CDR3 protein: CASSAPGGYGYTF. The DNA for the CDR3 is TGTGCCAGCAGCGCCCCAGGGGGCTATGGCTACACCTTC.

The V gene is TRBV5-1, the J gene TRBJ2-1; 13 bases fit TRBD2. Germline V gene sequence: CDR1 SGHRS, CDR2 YFSETQ. The CDR3 contains 15 residues. The V gene end was trimmed by 6 bases and the J gene end by 3 bases; junction bases not matched to a gene: 3. For the CDR3, the DNA is TGCGCCAGCACGGGGACTAGCGGGAACTACAATGAGCAGTTCTTC. This sequence encodes CASTGTSGNYNEQFF.

In its sample, this clone was seen once. The rearrangement links TRBV5-4 to TRBJ2-5; possibly TRBD1 for D (5 bases). This CDR3 has 15 residues. Germline CDR1 is SGHNT and CDR2 is YYREEE (reference sequence). Trimming shortened V by 1 base and J by 3 bases, and 13 bases separated the two germline ends. The CDR3 is CASSLTGPTEETQYF. CDR3 DNA sequence: TGTGCCAGCAGCTTGACAGGACCTACGGAAGAGACCCAGTACTTC.

CDR3 sequence (DNA): TGCGCCAGCAGTGAGTCGGTAGCGGCAGGCACAGATACGCAGTATTTT. Amino acid sequence: CASSESVAAGTDTQYF. V is TRBV10-1 and J is TRBJ2-3; weak D call: TRBD2 (6 bases). Germline V CDR1 and CDR2: WNHNN, SYGVQD (reference sequence). The CDR3 has 16 residues. The ends were cut back, 0 bases at V and 1 base at J, with 11 bases in the middle.

The chain uses TRBV4-2 and TRBJ2-5; D is possibly TRBD1 or TRBD2 (5 bases each). The CDR3 sequence is 14 residues long. Trimming shortened V by 1 base and J by 5 bases, and 11 bases separated the two germline ends. Germline V gene lookup returns CDR1 LGHNA and CDR2 YNFKEQ. CDR3 coding DNA: TGTGCCAGCAGCCAAGGGGACGGGGCCGAGACCCAGTACTTC. Translating it yields CASSQGDGAETQYF.

The sample holds one count of this clone. The chain carries TRBV5-1 and TRBJ2-2; D possibly corresponds to TRBD1 (5 bases). Trimming stripped 4 bases from V and 4 bases from J, with 8 bases between. The CDR3 runs to 13 residues. Germline V gene sequence: CDR1 SGHRS, CDR2 YFSETQ. In DNA form, the CDR3 reads TGCGCCAGCAGCGCGGACATCACCGGGGAGCTGTTTTTT. Translation: CASSADITGELFF. Based on the CDR3 plus reference TRBV5-1 and TRBJ2-2, the full variable domain is KAGVTQTPRYLIKTRGQQVTLSCSPISGHRSVSWYQQTPGQGLQFLFEYFSETQRNKGNFPGRFSGRQFSNSRSEMNVSTLELGDSALYLCASSADITGELFFGEGSRLTVL.

The chain uses TRBV6-5 and TRBJ1-2; D gene unclear. Trimming took off 4 bases at V and 8 bases at J, with 17 bases between the two ends. This CDR3 is built from 14 residues. CDR1 is MNHEY, CDR2 SVGAGI, per germline. The CDR3 protein is CASSLQPNGWGYTF. CDR3 DNA sequence: TGTGCCAGCAGTTTACAACCAAACGGCTGGGGCTACACCTTC.

The chain has TRBV5-1 and TRBJ2-5; D is possibly TRBD1 or TRBD2 (5 bases each). Germline CDR1 SGHRS, CDR2 YFSETQ. The CDR3 spans 14 residues. Trimming pared 7 bases from V and 2 bases from J, leaving 15 bases between. The chain's CDR3 is CASGSGLKQETQYF. The CDR3 bases are TGCGCCAGCGGCTCGGGGCTCAAACAAGAGACCCAGTACTTC.

V usage is TRBV4-1 and J usage is TRBJ2-7, with D maybe TRBD2 (5 bases). Trimming stripped 4 bases from V and 6 bases from J, with 19 bases between. Germline V gene data show CDR1 as MGHRA and CDR2 as YSYEKL. The CDR3 is made up of 15 amino acids. CDR3 coding DNA: TGCGCCAGCAGCCTGGTCGAGACCGGACTGGGCGAGCAGTACTTC. Translation: CASSLVETGLGEQYF.

This clone is a singleton in its sample. The chain has TRBV19 and TRBJ1-5, with D unclear. CDR3 length: 15 residues. Germline assignment: CDR1 LNHDA and CDR2 SQIVND (reference sequence). With 7 bases removed from V and 0 bases from J, the gap between germline ends came to 13 bases. Here the CDR3 DNA reads TGTGCCAGTACCTCCTCGGGTTATAGCAATCAGCCCCAGCATTTT. Protein sequence: CASTSSGYSNQPQHF.

This sequence joins TRBV6-1 and TRBJ1-1; 8 nucleotides line up with TRBD1. CDR3 length equals 13 residues. Looked up from germline, CDR1 is MNHNS and CDR2 is SASEGT. The V segment lost 9 bases and the J segment 2 bases; nucleotides outside the gene matches: 5. The CDR3 nucleotides are TGTGCCAGTGCCGGGACAGGAAACACTGAAGCTTTCTTT. As protein: CASAGTGNTEAFF.

This rearrangement joins TRBV28 to TRBJ2-7, with no clear D. In germline, CDR1 is MDHEN, CDR2 SYDVKM. V was clipped by 1 base and J by 3 bases, with 10 bases between them. The CDR3 runs to 14 residues. CDR3 sequence (DNA): TGTGCCAGCAGTTTATCGGACCGCTACTACGAGCAGTACTTC. This translates into CASSLSDRYYEQYF.

The gene calls are TRBV6-6 and TRBJ2-7; unclear D gene. Germline CDR1 MNHNY, CDR2 SVGAGI (reference sequence). V lost 2 bases and J lost 0, with 5 bases in between. The CDR3 covers 13 residues. CDR3 DNA: TGTGCCAGCAGTTACGACAACTCCTACGAGCAGTACTTC. As protein: CASSYDNSYEQYF.

This chain uses TRBV18 with TRBJ2-7; the match to TRBD1 covers 7 bases. The CDR3 sequence is 15 residues long. J was trimmed by 0 bases and V by 2 bases; bases with no gene match: 4. Per the germline V gene, CDR1 is KGHSH and CDR2 is LQKENI. CDR3 bases: TGTGCCAGCTCACCAGGGACAGCCCACTCCTACGAGCAGTACTTC. As protein: CASSPGTAHSYEQYF.

V gene TRBV7-2 combines with J gene TRBJ1-2; possible D gene TRBD1, 5 bases. Trimming took 1 base from V and 6 from J, leaving 12 bases between them. This CDR3 has 14 residues. CDR1 is SGHTA and CDR2 is FQGNSA in the germline V gene. In nucleotides, the CDR3 is TGTGCCAGCAGCTTAGGTCTACAGGTTCATGGCTACACCTTC. This encodes CASSLGLQVHGYTF.

The V and J genes are TRBV4-3 and TRBJ2-5; 11 bases line up with TRBD2. This CDR3 comprises 15 residues. The J segment lost 2 bases and the V segment lost 5 bases, leaving 4 bases of the junction unmatched. From germline, CDR1 is LGHNA and CDR2 YSLEER. The CDR3 region has the DNA TGCGCCAGCAGCTCCGGGACTAGCGGTCAAGAGACCCAGTACTTC. Its protein is CASSSGTSGQETQYF.

J is TRBJ2-2 and V is TRBV6-5; D is unclear. The germline gives CDR1 MNHEY, CDR2 SVGAGI. The CDR3 runs to 13 residues. V was pared by 6 bases and J by 4 bases, with 9 bases between. CDR3 loop: CASSAPTTGELFF. The CDR3 nucleotides read TGTGCCAGCAGCGCGCCGACCACCGGGGAGCTGTTTTTT.

This chain joins TRBV30 and TRBJ1-5; D remains ambiguous. Germline-derived CDR1 and CDR2 are GTSNPN and SVGIG (reference sequence). This CDR3 has 13 residues. This CDR3 is CAAATERNQPQHF. DNA for the CDR3: TGTGCGGCGGCTACGGAGAGGAATCAGCCCCAGCATTTT. The full variable domain, with the rest looked up from reference TRBV30 and TRBJ1-5, is SQTIHQWPATLVQPVGSPLSLECTVEGTSNPNLYWYRQAAGRGLQLLFYSVGIGQISSEVPQNLSASRPQDRQFILSSKKLLLSDSGFYLCAAATERNQPQHFGDGTRLSIL.